The 27 T cell receptor beta chains below come from one sample, sequenced in a study of blood T cell repertoires in COVID-19. Data came from immunoSEQ multiplex PCR; TCRdb stores just in-frame clones and leaves some out. The top ten clones hold about 1.2% of a sample with about 300,000 clones, approximately 82% of them seen once. Sequenced sample: peripheral blood. The receptors come from a woman between 50 and 59 years old with acute or convalescent COVID-19.

The sample holds one count of this clone. The rearrangement links TRBV11-2 to TRBJ2-4; TRBD1 matches 8 bases. The CDR3 runs 18 residues. J was trimmed by 5 bases and V by 0 bases; bases with no gene match: 12. Germline V CDR1 and CDR2: SGHAT, FQNNGV. Here the CDR3 DNA reads TGTGCCAGCAGCTTAGATGCCCGATTTCCGACAGGGGAAAACATTCAGTACTTC. It encodes CASSLDARFPTGENIQYF. The full variable domain, rest sourced from reference TRBV11-2 and TRBJ2-4, is EAGVAQSPRYKIIEKRQSVAFWCNPISGHATLYWYQQILGQGPKLLIQFQNNGVVDDSQLPKDRFSAERLKGVDSTLKIQPAKLEDSAVYLCASSLDARFPTGENIQYFGAGTRLSVL.

This clone appeared once. The rearrangement joins TRBV30 to TRBJ1-5; no clear D gene. The CDR3 runs 15 residues. CDR1 is GTSNPN, CDR2 SVGIG, per germline (reference sequence). Trimming removed 3 bases from V and 3 bases from J, with 15 bases in between. The CDR3 loop reads CAWRPRGAPNQPQHF. The DNA of the CDR3 is TGTGCCTGGAGGCCCCGGGGAGCGCCCAATCAGCCCCAGCATTTT.

V usage is TRBV9 and J usage is TRBJ1-5, with a weak D call TRBD1 (5 bases). V was trimmed by 0 bases and J by 5 bases, leaving 18 bases between them. Germline CDR1 is SGDLS and CDR2 is YYNGEE. CDR3 length: 17 residues. In DNA, the CDR3 is TGTGCCAGCAGCGTAGTTCAGGGTAGGATAGCATATCAGCCCCAGCATTTT. Translation: CASSVVQGRIAYQPQHF. Supplemented by reference TRBV9 and TRBJ1-5, the full variable domain reads DSGVTQTPKHLITATGQRVTLRCSPRSGDLSVYWYQQSLDQGLQFLIQYYNGEERAKGNILERFSAQQFPDLHSELNLSSLELGDSALYFCASSVVQGRIAYQPQHFGDGTRLSIL.

The chain is built from TRBV30 and TRBJ1-2; D is perhaps TRBD1 (6 bases). The CDR3 is 13 residues long. The V and J ends lost 7 bases and 6 bases respectively, with 18 bases between them. CDR1 is GTSNPN and CDR2 is SVGIG in the germline V gene (reference sequence). The CDR3 sequence is CASMVGAGDGYTF. As DNA, the CDR3 is TGTGCCTCCATGGTGGGGGCGGGGGATGGCTACACCTTC.

CDR3 region: CASSPPPGQGDGYTF. The CDR3 DNA reads as TGTGCCAGCAGTCCCCCCCCAGGACAGGGGGATGGCTACACCTTC. This chain joins TRBV28 and TRBJ1-2; 10 nucleotides align to TRBD1. V shed 5 bases, J shed 6 bases, and the junction held 9 bases outside the gene matches. CDR1 is MDHEN, CDR2 SYDVKM, per germline. The CDR3 sequence is 15 residues long.

This sequence joins TRBV5-6 and TRBJ1-2, with 7 bases matching TRBD1. This CDR3 has 14 amino acids. Germline V gene data show CDR1 as SGHDT and CDR2 as YYEEEE. With 4 bases clipped from V and 7 bases from J, the junction kept 10 bases outside the gene matches. CDR3 coding DNA: TGTGCCAGCAGCCTAGTACAGGGGATGGGTGGCTACACCTTC. Protein sequence: CASSLVQGMGGYTF.

The CDR3 loop is CASSVPSSYNEQFF. CDR3 nucleotides: TGTGCCAGCAGCGTCCCGAGCTCCTACAATGAGCAGTTCTTC. J is TRBJ2-1 and V is TRBV9, with D unresolved. The CDR3 is made up of 14 amino acids. CDR1 is SGDLS, CDR2 YYNGEE, per germline. V gave up 2 bases and J gave up 0 bases, with 6 bases separating them.

The chain is built from TRBV7-9 and TRBJ1-2; 7 bases fit TRBD1. Germline CDR1 SEHNR, CDR2 FQNEAQ (reference sequence). There are 15 residues in the CDR3. The J segment lost 0 bases and the V segment lost 6 bases, leaving 7 bases of the junction unmatched. The CDR3 DNA is TGTGCCAGCAGTCAAGGGACAGTCTCTAACTATGGCTACACCTTC. Protein: CASSQGTVSNYGYTF.

The V gene is TRBV5-1, the J gene TRBJ2-1, with 11 bases fitting TRBD2. With 4 bases clipped from V and 3 bases from J, the junction kept 3 bases outside the gene matches. CDR3 length equals 15 residues. Per the germline V gene, CDR1 is SGHRS and CDR2 is YFSETQ. The DNA for the CDR3 is TGCGCCAGCAGCGGCGGGACTAGCGGCTACAATGAGCAGTTCTTC. Protein sequence: CASSGGTSGYNEQFF.

The DNA of the CDR3 is TGTGCCAGCAGTCAGACACTGCTGAACACCGGGGAGCTGTTTTTT. Amino acid sequence: CASSQTLLNTGELFF. The chain uses TRBV11-2 and TRBJ2-2, with unresolved D. CDR1 is SGHAT, CDR2 FQNNGV, per germline. Trimming stripped 6 bases from V and 1 base from J, with 12 bases between. The CDR3 covers 15 residues.

V gene TRBV9 combines with J gene TRBJ1-2; D is unclear. Trimming removed 4 bases at V and 8 bases at J, with 15 bases between. The CDR3 extends over 13 amino acids. From germline, CDR1 is SGDLS and CDR2 YYNGEE. The CDR3 region is CASSPLREGGYTF. The CDR3 nucleotides read TGTGCCAGCAGCCCTCTGAGGGAGGGAGGCTACACCTTC.

This chain uses TRBV2 with TRBJ2-5; 8 bases fit TRBD1. CDR3 length: 15 residues. V gave up 8 bases and J gave up 2 bases; unmatched junction bases: 10. Per germline, CDR1 SNHLY and CDR2 FYNNEI. The CDR3 loop is CASRQRTGFQETQYF. CDR3 nucleotides: TGTGCCAGCCGCCAGAGGACAGGGTTTCAAGAGACCCAGTACTTC.

The chain is built from TRBV27 and TRBJ2-2, with 11 bases identical to TRBD1. The CDR3 covers 17 residues. The germline V gene has CDR1 MNHEY and CDR2 SMNVEV (reference sequence). Unmatched junction bases numbered 7, after V lost 2 bases and J lost 5 bases. CDR3 region: CASSLGPGQGDTGELFF. In DNA, the CDR3 is TGTGCCAGCAGTTTAGGTCCGGGACAGGGGGATACCGGGGAGCTGTTTTTT.

This chain uses TRBV7-6 with TRBJ1-2, with D possibly being TRBD1 (6 bases). The germline V and J ends were trimmed by 5 bases and 1 base, with 8 bases remaining between them. The CDR3 loop spans 13 amino acids. Germline CDR1 SGHVS, CDR2 FNYEAQ. This CDR3 is CASSPQGNYGYTF. In DNA form, the CDR3 reads TGTGCCAGCAGCCCACAGGGTAACTATGGCTACACCTTC.

The gene calls are TRBV18 and TRBJ2-7, with TRBD2 as a possible D gene (8 bases). The CDR3 runs 16 residues. Germline lookup yields CDR1 KGHSH and CDR2 LQKENI. V lost 3 bases, J lost 6 bases, and 21 bases lay in between. The chain's CDR3 is CASSPRGQARGGEQYF. CDR3 DNA: TGTGCCAGCTCACCTAGAGGACAGGCCCGGGGGGGCGAGCAGTACTTC.

The rearrangement links TRBV18 to TRBJ1-2; 8 bases are shared with TRBD1. The CDR3 has 14 amino acids. Germline values: CDR1 KGHSH, CDR2 LQKENI. The junction had 10 bases not matched to a gene; V was cut back by 5 bases and J by 8 bases. CDR3 in amino acids: CASSDGQGGRGYTF. CDR3 DNA: TGTGCCAGCTCAGACGGACAGGGAGGCAGGGGCTACACCTTC.

The rearrangement uses TRBV27 and TRBJ1-1; TRBD1 matches at 7 bases. The V gene's germline CDR1 is MNHEY and CDR2 SMNVEV (reference sequence). The CDR3 extends over 15 amino acids. J lost 3 bases, V lost 5 bases, and 9 bases had no gene match. CDR3 sequence: CASSPAQGSYTEAFF. The CDR3 DNA reads TGTGCCAGCAGTCCAGCACAGGGGTCCTACACTGAAGCTTTCTTT.

The chain joins TRBV18 to TRBJ1-2; no clear D. The CDR3 covers 13 residues. Per germline, CDR1 KGHSH and CDR2 LQKENI. V lost 3 bases and J 6 bases, leaving 11 bases between the germline ends. Here the CDR3 DNA reads TGTGCCAGCTCACCTCGCCAGGAGGATGGCTACACCTTC. Protein sequence: CASSPRQEDGYTF.

The chain is built from TRBV7-2 and TRBJ1-1, with 7 nucleotides matching TRBD1. The germline CDR1 and CDR2 sequences are SGHTA and FQGNSA. This CDR3 has 13 amino acids. With 1 base clipped from V and 11 bases from J, the junction kept 7 bases outside the gene matches. CDR3 coding DNA: TGTGCCAGCAGCTTAGAAAGGGGGCAGGGGGCTTTCTTT. As protein: CASSLERGQGAFF.

This chain uses TRBV18 with TRBJ2-2; 9 positions match TRBD1. The J segment lost 4 bases and the V segment lost 3 bases, leaving 6 bases of the junction unmatched. The CDR3 covers 16 residues. Germline CDR1 KGHSH, CDR2 LQKENI. CDR3 nucleotides: TGTGCCAGCTCACCCGTCCCGGGACAGGGCACCGGGGAGCTGTTTTTT. It is translated as CASSPVPGQGTGELFF. The variable domain in full, completed from reference TRBV18 and TRBJ2-2, reads NAGVMQNPRHLVRRRGQEARLRCSPMKGHSHVYWYRQLPEEGLKFMVYLQKENIIDESGMPKERFSAEFPKEGPSILRIQQVVRGDSAAYFCASSPVPGQGTGELFFGEGSRLTVL.

The V gene is TRBV6-5, the J gene TRBJ2-1; possible D gene TRBD1, 6 bases. The V end was cut by 8 bases, the J end by 4 bases, with 18 bases between. Germline CDR1 reads MNHEY; CDR2 reads SVGAGI. This CDR3 contains 15 residues. The CDR3 region has the DNA TGTGCCAGCGGAACCGGGACATCGGGTTACAATGAGCAGTTCTTC. Residues: CASGTGTSGYNEQFF.

Comments on this clone: A read error is possible here, since a much larger clone lies one base away. J is TRBJ1-1 and V is TRBV7-8; D remains ambiguous. Germline V gives CDR1 SGHVS, CDR2 FQNEAQ. The length of the CDR3 is 13 residues. Trimming left V 1 base short and J 0 bases short, with 3 bases between. The CDR3, as DNA: TGTGCCAGCAGCTTAGATATGAACACTGAAGCTTTCTTT. This codes for CASSLDMNTEAFF.

The V call is TRBV10-2, the J call TRBJ1-2; tentatively, D is TRBD1 (6 bases). This CDR3 is built from 13 residues. The V end was cut by 0 bases, the J end by 8 bases, with 10 bases between. In germline, CDR1 is WSHSY, CDR2 SAAADI. The CDR3 bases are TGCGCCAGCAGTGAGTCGAGGACAGCCGGCTACACCTTC. This encodes CASSESRTAGYTF.

A few counts support this clone. The genes are TRBV7-2 and TRBJ2-5; 12 nucleotides align to TRBD2. This CDR3 contains 15 residues. Germline V CDR1 and CDR2: SGHTA, FQGNSA. After removal of 5 bases from V and 7 bases from J, the junction contained 8 bases not matched to a gene. CDR3 region: CASSATLAGGGTQYF. In DNA form, the CDR3 reads TGTGCCAGCAGCGCCACACTAGCGGGGGGTGGGACCCAGTACTTC.

The rearrangement uses TRBV7-2 and TRBJ1-4; possibly TRBD1 for D (6 bases). Trimming took off 0 bases at V and 7 bases at J, with 15 bases between the two ends. Germline lookup yields CDR1 SGHTA and CDR2 FQGNSA. CDR3 length equals 16 residues. The CDR3 bases are TGTGCCAGCAGCTTAGCGCTTTGGGGGACACGTGAAAAACTGTTTTTT. This encodes CASSLALWGTREKLFF.

V gene TRBV27 combines with J gene TRBJ2-7; 7 nucleotides line up with TRBD1. This CDR3 spans 13 amino acids. The V gene end was trimmed by 4 bases and the J gene end by 3 bases; junction bases not matched to a gene: 3. CDR1 and CDR2 from the germline V gene are MNHEY and SMNVEV (reference sequence). The CDR3 loop is CASSSGGNYEQYF. In DNA, the CDR3 is TGTGCCAGCAGTTCAGGGGGAAACTACGAGCAGTACTTC.

J is TRBJ1-1 and V is TRBV2, with 8 bases identical to TRBD1. This CDR3 spans 13 amino acids. Trimming removed 1 base from V and 7 bases from J; junction bases left unmatched: 2. Per the germline V gene, CDR1 is SNHLY and CDR2 is FYNNEI. CDR3 DNA: TGTGCCAGCAGTGAAGTGGGGACAGGTGAAGCTTTCTTT. This sequence encodes CASSEVGTGEAFF. Looking up the rest from reference TRBV2 and TRBJ1-1 gives the full variable domain: EPEVTQTPSHQVTQMGQEVILRCVPISNHLYFYWYRQILGQKVEFLVSFYNNEISEKSEIFDDQFSVERPDGSNFTLKIRSTKLEDSAMYFCASSEVGTGEAFFGQGTRLTVV.